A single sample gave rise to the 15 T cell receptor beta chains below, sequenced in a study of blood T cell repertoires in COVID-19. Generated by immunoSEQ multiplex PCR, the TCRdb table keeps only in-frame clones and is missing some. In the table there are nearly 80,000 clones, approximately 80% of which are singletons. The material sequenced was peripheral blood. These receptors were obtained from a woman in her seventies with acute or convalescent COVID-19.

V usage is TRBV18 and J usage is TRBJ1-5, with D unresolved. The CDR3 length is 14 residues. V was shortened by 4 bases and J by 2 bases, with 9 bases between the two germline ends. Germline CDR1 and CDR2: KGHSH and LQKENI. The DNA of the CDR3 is TGTGCCAGCTCACAAAGCGGGGGCAATCAGCCCCAGCATTTT. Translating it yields CASSQSGGNQPQHF.

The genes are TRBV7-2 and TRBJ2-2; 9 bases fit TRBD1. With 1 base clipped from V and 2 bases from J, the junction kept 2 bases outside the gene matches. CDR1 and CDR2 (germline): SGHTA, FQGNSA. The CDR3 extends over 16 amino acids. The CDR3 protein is CASSLGTGVNTGELFF. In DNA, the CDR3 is TGTGCCAGCAGCTTAGGGACAGGGGTAAACACCGGGGAGCTGTTTTTT. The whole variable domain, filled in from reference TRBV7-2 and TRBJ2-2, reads GAGVSQSPSNKVTEKGKDVELRCDPISGHTALYWYRQSLGQGLEFLIYFQGNSAPDKSGLPSDRFSAERTGGSVSTLTIQRTQQEDSAVYLCASSLGTGVNTGELFFGEGSRLTVL.

DNA for the CDR3: TGTGCCATCAGTGGAACCGAACTAGCGGGAGAGACAGATACGCAGTATTTT. It encodes CAISGTELAGETDTQYF. The chain couples TRBV10-3 to TRBJ2-3, with 11 bases aligning to TRBD2. With 4 bases clipped from V and 3 bases from J, the junction kept 9 bases outside the gene matches. The CDR3 length is 17 residues. CDR1 is ENHRY, CDR2 SYGVKD, per germline.

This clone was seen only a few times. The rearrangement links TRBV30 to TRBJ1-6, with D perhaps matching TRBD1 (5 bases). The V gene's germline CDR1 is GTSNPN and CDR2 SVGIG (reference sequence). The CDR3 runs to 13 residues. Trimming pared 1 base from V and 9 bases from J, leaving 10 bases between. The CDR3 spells CAWSETDSSPLHF. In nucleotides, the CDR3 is TGTGCCTGGAGTGAGACAGATTCTTCACCCCTCCACTTT.

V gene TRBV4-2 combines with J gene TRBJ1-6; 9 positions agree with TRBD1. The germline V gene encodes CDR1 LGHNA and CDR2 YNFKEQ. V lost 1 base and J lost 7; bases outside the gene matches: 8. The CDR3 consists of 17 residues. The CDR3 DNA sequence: TGTGCCAGCAGCCAAGTGATGGACAGGGGACACAATTCACCCCTCCACTTT. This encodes CASSQVMDRGHNSPLHF.

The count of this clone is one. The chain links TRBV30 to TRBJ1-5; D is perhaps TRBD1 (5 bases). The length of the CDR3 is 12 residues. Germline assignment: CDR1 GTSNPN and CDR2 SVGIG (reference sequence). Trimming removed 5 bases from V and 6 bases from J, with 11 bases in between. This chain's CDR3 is CAWGGGFQPQHF. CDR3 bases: TGTGCCTGGGGGGGAGGGTTTCAGCCCCAGCATTTT.

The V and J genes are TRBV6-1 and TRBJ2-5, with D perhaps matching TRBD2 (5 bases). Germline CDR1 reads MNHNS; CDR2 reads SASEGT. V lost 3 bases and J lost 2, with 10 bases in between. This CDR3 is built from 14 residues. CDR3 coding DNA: TGTGCCAGCAGTGAGACCGGGAAACAAGAGACCCAGTACTTC. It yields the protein CASSETGKQETQYF.

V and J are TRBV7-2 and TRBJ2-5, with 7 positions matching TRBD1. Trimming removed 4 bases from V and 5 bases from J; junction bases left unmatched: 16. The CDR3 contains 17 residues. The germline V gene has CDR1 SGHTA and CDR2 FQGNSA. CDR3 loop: CASSYRKTGWSGETQYF. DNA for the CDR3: TGTGCCAGCAGCTACCGAAAGACAGGGTGGTCAGGGGAGACCCAGTACTTC.

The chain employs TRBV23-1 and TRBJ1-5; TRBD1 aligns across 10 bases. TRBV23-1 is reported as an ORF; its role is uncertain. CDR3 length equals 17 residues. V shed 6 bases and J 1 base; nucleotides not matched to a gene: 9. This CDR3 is CASRRRPGQGSNQPQHF. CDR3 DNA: TGCGCCAGCAGGCGCCGCCCGGGACAGGGGAGCAATCAGCCCCAGCATTTT.

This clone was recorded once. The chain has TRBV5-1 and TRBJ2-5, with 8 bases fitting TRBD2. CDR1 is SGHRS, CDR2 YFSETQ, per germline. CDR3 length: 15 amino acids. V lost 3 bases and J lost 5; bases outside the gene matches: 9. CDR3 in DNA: TGCGCCAGCAGCTCTAGGGCGGGAGGATTGGAGACCCAGTACTTC. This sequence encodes CASSSRAGGLETQYF. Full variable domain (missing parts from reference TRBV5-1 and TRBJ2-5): KAGVTQTPRYLIKTRGQQVTLSCSPISGHRSVSWYQQTPGQGLQFLFEYFSETQRNKGNFPGRFSGRQFSNSRSEMNVSTLELGDSALYLCASSSRAGGLETQYFGPGTRLLVL.

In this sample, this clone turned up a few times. For the CDR3, the DNA is TGCGCCAGCAGCCTGACTGGAGAAAATGAGCAGTTCTTC. Its translation: CASSLTGENEQFF. The V gene is TRBV5-1, the J gene TRBJ2-1; D unresolved. V was pared by 4 bases and J by 7 bases, with 12 bases between. The CDR3 is 13 residues long. From germline, CDR1 is SGHRS and CDR2 YFSETQ.

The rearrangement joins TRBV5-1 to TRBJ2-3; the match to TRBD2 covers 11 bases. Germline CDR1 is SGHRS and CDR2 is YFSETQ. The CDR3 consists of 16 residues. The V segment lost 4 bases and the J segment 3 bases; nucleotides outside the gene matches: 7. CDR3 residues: CASSLKTSGITDTQYF. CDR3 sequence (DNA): TGCGCCAGCAGCCTAAAGACTAGCGGGATAACAGATACGCAGTATTTT.

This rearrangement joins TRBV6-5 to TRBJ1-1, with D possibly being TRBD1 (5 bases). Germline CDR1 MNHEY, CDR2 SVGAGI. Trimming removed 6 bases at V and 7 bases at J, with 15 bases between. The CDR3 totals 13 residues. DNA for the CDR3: TGTGCCAGCAGAGCCTTAGGGCAGGGTGAAGCTTTCTTT. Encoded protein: CASRALGQGEAFF.

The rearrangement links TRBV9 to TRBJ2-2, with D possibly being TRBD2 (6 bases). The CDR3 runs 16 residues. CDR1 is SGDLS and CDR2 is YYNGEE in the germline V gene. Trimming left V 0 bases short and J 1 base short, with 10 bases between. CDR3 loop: CASSVGSSGNTGELFF. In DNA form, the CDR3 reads TGTGCCAGCAGCGTAGGGAGTAGCGGGAACACCGGGGAGCTGTTTTTT.

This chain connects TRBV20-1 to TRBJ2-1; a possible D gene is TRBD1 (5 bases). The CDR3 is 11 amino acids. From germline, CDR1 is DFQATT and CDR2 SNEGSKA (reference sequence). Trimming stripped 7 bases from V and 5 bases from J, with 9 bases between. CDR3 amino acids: CSGDRHNEQFF. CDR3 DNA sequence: TGCAGTGGCGACAGACACAATGAGCAGTTCTTC.